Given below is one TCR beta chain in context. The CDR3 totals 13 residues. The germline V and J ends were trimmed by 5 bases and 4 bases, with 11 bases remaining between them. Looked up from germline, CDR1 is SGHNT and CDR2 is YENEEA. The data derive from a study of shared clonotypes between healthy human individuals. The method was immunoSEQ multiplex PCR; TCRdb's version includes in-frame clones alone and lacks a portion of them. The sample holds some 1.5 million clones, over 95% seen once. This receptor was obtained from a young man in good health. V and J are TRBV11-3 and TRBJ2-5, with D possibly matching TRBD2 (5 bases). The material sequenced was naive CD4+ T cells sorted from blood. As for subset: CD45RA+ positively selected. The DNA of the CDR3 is TGTGCCAGCAGCCCAGGACTGGTAGAGACCCAGTACTTC. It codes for CASSPGLVETQYF.